This TCR beta chain stems from a study of blood T cell repertoires in COVID-19. Study in general: COVID-19 samples from acute and convalescent phases originated in the United States, Italy and Spain. The analysed material was cDNA or gDNA that came from T cells, B-cell-depleted T cells, or PBMCs.

In the original analysis: Scientists estimated how many nucleated cells there were by amplifying reference gene primers. The protocol was immunoSEQ multiplex PCR, while the TCRdb copy is restricted to in-frame clones and leaves out a portion. V, J and clone size were drawn from that table, and D and trimming were deduced from the DNA. The sample has approximately 220,000 clones, 80% to 90% seen once. The sequenced material came from peripheral blood. The clonotype comes from a woman of 80 years or more with acute or convalescent COVID-19.

The CDR3 DNA sequence: TGTGCCAGCTCACCCCAGGGGGCGGCCTCCTACGAGCAGTACTTC. Encoded protein: CASSPQGAASYEQYF. The chain is built from TRBV18 and TRBJ2-7, with 8 bases fitting TRBD1. The junction had 4 bases not matched to a gene; V was cut back by 3 bases and J by 0 bases. CDR1 is KGHSH, CDR2 LQKENI, per germline. The CDR3 has 15 residues. The full variable domain, rest sourced from reference TRBV18 and TRBJ2-7, is NAGVMQNPRHLVRRRGQEARLRCSPMKGHSHVYWYRQLPEEGLKFMVYLQKENIIDESGMPKERFSAEFPKEGPSILRIQQVVRGDSAAYFCASSPQGAASYEQYFGPGTRLTVT.